The 19 T cell receptor beta chains listed next were all sequenced from one sample in a study of blood T cell repertoires in COVID-19. Method: immunoSEQ multiplex PCR; TCRdb's copy keeps in-frame clones and lacks some. Here the sample spans under 300,000 clones, 88% being singletons. The specimen was PBMCs or T cells enriched from blood (not recorded which). These receptors were obtained from a young woman who had recovered from COVID-19.

The rearrangement joins TRBV19 to TRBJ2-7, with 9 positions matching TRBD1. The V and J ends lost 6 bases and 4 bases, in that order; junction bases with no gene match: 4. CDR1 and CDR2 (germline): LNHDA, SQIVND (reference sequence). The CDR3 has 13 residues. The CDR3 spells CASRRTGEYEQYF. CDR3 DNA: TGTGCCAGTAGGAGGACAGGGGAATACGAGCAGTACTTC.

The V gene is TRBV18, the J gene TRBJ1-6, with 8 bases that match TRBD1. The CDR3 has 16 residues. The germline V gene encodes CDR1 KGHSH and CDR2 LQKENI. V lost 1 base and J lost 10; bases outside the gene matches: 9. CDR3 residues: CASSPRGQGLESPLHF. The CDR3 DNA sequence: TGTGCCAGCTCACCACGAGGACAGGGTCTGGAGTCACCCCTCCACTTT. Using reference TRBV18 and TRBJ1-6 for the parts outside the CDR3, the full variable domain is NAGVMQNPRHLVRRRGQEARLRCSPMKGHSHVYWYRQLPEEGLKFMVYLQKENIIDESGMPKERFSAEFPKEGPSILRIQQVVRGDSAAYFCASSPRGQGLESPLHFGNGTRLTVT.

This clone has only a few counts. The rearrangement joins TRBV9 to TRBJ2-2; D might be TRBD2 (5 bases). The CDR3 extends over 17 amino acids. With 1 base removed from V and 0 bases from J, the gap between germline ends came to 13 bases. CDR1 is SGDLS, CDR2 YYNGEE, per germline. The chain's CDR3 is CASSVRLADPNTGELFF. The CDR3 region has the DNA TGTGCCAGCAGCGTACGGCTAGCCGATCCGAACACCGGGGAGCTGTTTTTT. The whole variable domain, remainder taken from reference TRBV9 and TRBJ2-2, is DSGVTQTPKHLITATGQRVTLRCSPRSGDLSVYWYQQSLDQGLQFLIQYYNGEERAKGNILERFSAQQFPDLHSELNLSSLELGDSALYFCASSVRLADPNTGELFFGEGSRLTVL.

The genes are TRBV6-5 and TRBJ2-7; TRBD1 might be the D (6 bases). V lost 5 bases to trimming and J lost 3 bases, with 14 bases between them. The CDR3 spans 14 residues. Germline V CDR1 and CDR2: MNHEY, SVGAGI. In nucleotides, the CDR3 is TGTGCCAGCAGTCACCAGGGGTCCCACTACGAGCAGTACTTC. Translating it yields CASSHQGSHYEQYF.

The J gene is TRBJ1-2, the V gene TRBV30; 9 bases fit TRBD1. CDR1 is GTSNPN, CDR2 SVGIG, per germline (reference sequence). There are 16 residues in the CDR3. J lost 4 bases, V lost 7 bases, and 16 bases had no gene match. The CDR3 region is CASAGTGSSKIYGYTF. The CDR3 bases are TGTGCCTCGGCGGGGACAGGGAGTTCGAAAATCTATGGCTACACCTTC.

The J gene is TRBJ1-6, the V gene TRBV9; possible D gene TRBD1, 5 bases. The CDR3 has 14 residues. Germline V gives CDR1 SGDLS, CDR2 YYNGEE. V gave up 5 bases and J gave up 7 bases, with 13 bases separating them. This chain's CDR3 is CASSDGAENSPLHF. Here the CDR3 DNA reads TGTGCCAGCAGTGATGGGGCAGAGAATTCACCCCTCCACTTT.

This clone occurred once. The chain uses TRBV4-3 and TRBJ2-1; the match to TRBD2 covers 16 bases. Unmatched junction bases numbered 6, after V lost 4 bases and J lost 3 bases. CDR3 length equals 18 residues. The germline CDR1 and CDR2 sequences are LGHNA and YSLEER. CDR3 DNA: TGCGCCAGCAGCCCCGGGACTAGCGGGGGGGCCCTCTACAATGAGCAGTTCTTC. It specifies CASSPGTSGGALYNEQFF.

The genes are TRBV4-1 and TRBJ2-5; a weak D match, TRBD1 (6 bases). The V end was cut by 0 bases, the J end by 1 base, with 15 bases between. This CDR3 has 17 amino acids. The germline V gene has CDR1 MGHRA and CDR2 YSYEKL. The CDR3 protein is CASSQDYGGVSQETQYF. In DNA form, the CDR3 reads TGCGCCAGCAGCCAAGATTATGGGGGCGTGAGCCAAGAGACCCAGTACTTC.

The chain combines TRBV2 with TRBJ2-3, with 8 bases fitting TRBD1. Per the germline V gene, CDR1 is SNHLY and CDR2 is FYNNEI. CDR3 size: 10 residues. V lost 3 bases, J lost 14 bases, and 1 base stayed unmatched. DNA for the CDR3: TGTGCCAGCAGTGACAGGGGGCGGTATTTT. Amino acid sequence: CASSDRGRYF.

This clone appeared a few times. V is TRBV29-1 and J is TRBJ1-2; D possibly corresponds to TRBD1 (6 bases). Trimming removed 7 bases at V and 10 bases at J, with 16 bases between. The germline gives CDR1 SQVTM, CDR2 ANQGSEA. The CDR3 is 11 residues long. The CDR3 is CSAGGGPLYTF. CDR3 in DNA: TGCAGCGCTGGGGGCGGACCCCTCTACACCTTC.

The chain recombines TRBV6-1 with TRBJ2-7; D perhaps matches TRBD1 (5 bases). Trimming shortened V by 1 base and J by 0 bases, and 7 bases separated the two germline ends. The CDR3 has 14 residues. Looked up from germline, CDR1 is MNHNS and CDR2 is SASEGT. The CDR3 loop reads CASSEVGHSYEQYF. CDR3 coding DNA: TGTGCCAGCAGTGAAGTCGGACACTCCTACGAGCAGTACTTC.

The V call is TRBV9, the J call TRBJ1-5; D might be TRBD1 (5 bases). Germline CDR1 SGDLS, CDR2 YYNGEE. V was clipped by 4 bases and J by 6 bases, with 17 bases between them. The CDR3 has 15 residues. The CDR3 reads CASSPGGGAGQPQHF. The CDR3 coding sequence is TGTGCCAGCAGCCCCGGGGGAGGGGCTGGTCAGCCCCAGCATTTT.

V usage is TRBV10-3 and J usage is TRBJ1-5; D is unresolved. This CDR3 is 15 amino acids long. The V end was cut by 4 bases, the J end by 7 bases, with 17 bases between. Germline V gene lookup returns CDR1 ENHRY and CDR2 SYGVKD. The CDR3 here is CAISAQVGTDQPQHF. As DNA, the CDR3 is TGTGCCATCAGTGCCCAGGTGGGCACAGACCAGCCCCAGCATTTT.

The rearrangement joins TRBV11-2 to TRBJ1-2; possible D gene TRBD1, 5 bases. Germline CDR1 SGHAT, CDR2 FQNNGV. Trimming pared 3 bases from V and 2 bases from J, leaving 10 bases between. This CDR3 spans 14 amino acids. The CDR3 here is CASSFLHRNYGYTF. The CDR3, as DNA: TGTGCCAGCAGCTTTCTTCACAGGAACTATGGCTACACCTTC.

This clone was picked up a small number of times. The chain combines TRBV4-3 with TRBJ1-6; TRBD1 might be the D (6 bases). V was trimmed by 0 bases and J by 7 bases, leaving 16 bases between them. Germline lookup yields CDR1 LGHNA and CDR2 YSLEER. This CDR3 has 17 amino acids. CDR3 coding DNA: TGCGCCAGCAGCCAAGATCTCGTAACAGGGCCCAATTCACCCCTCCACTTT. This gives the protein CASSQDLVTGPNSPLHF.

The chain employs TRBV19 and TRBJ2-1; 10 bases align to TRBD1. Germline V lookup: CDR1 LNHDA, CDR2 SQIVND (reference sequence). CDR3 size: 14 residues. Germline trimming cut 3 bases from V and 8 bases from J; bases unmatched to any gene: 4. The CDR3: CASSMDRGRDEQFF. CDR3 sequence (DNA): TGTGCCAGTAGTATGGACAGGGGGAGAGATGAGCAGTTCTTC.

This chain connects TRBV2 to TRBJ1-1; the D gene is possibly TRBD1 (5 bases). Germline CDR1 is SNHLY and CDR2 is FYNNEI. V shed 9 bases and J shed 1 base, with 15 bases lying between them. The length of the CDR3 is 14 residues. Here the CDR3 reads CARRGRRANTEAFF. The CDR3 DNA reads TGTGCCAGAAGGGGTCGCAGGGCGAACACTGAAGCTTTCTTT.

This clone appeared a single time. The CDR3 coding sequence is TGCGCCAGCAGCCGACCCGGGACAGGGGGCTACGAGCAGTACTTC. It is translated as CASSRPGTGGYEQYF. The chain recombines TRBV4-1 with TRBJ2-7, with 11 positions matching TRBD1. J lost 3 bases, V lost 4 bases, and 5 bases had no gene match. This CDR3 is 15 amino acids long. Germline V lookup: CDR1 MGHRA, CDR2 YSYEKL.

CDR3 in amino acids: CAISLTSNVVDRPGYGYTF. CDR3 DNA sequence: TGTGCCATCAGCTTGACATCAAACGTGGTCGACAGGCCAGGCTATGGCTACACCTTC. V and J are TRBV10-3 and TRBJ1-2; possibly TRBD1 for D (6 bases). Trimming took 6 bases from V and 4 from J, leaving 30 bases between them. Germline V gene data show CDR1 as ENHRY and CDR2 as SYGVKD. The CDR3 totals 19 residues.